This T cell receptor (beta chain) was captured in a study of T-cell reconstitution after alpha-beta-depleted transplantation in children. This clonotype was counted many times. A TCRbeta library incorporating unique molecular identifiers was prepared. TCRdb reprocessed the PCR reads via MiXCR and lists one record per CDR3 protein. The data hold hundreds of thousands of distinct CDR3 sequences, with around a tenth observed a single time. The CDR3 is 14 residues long. Per germline, CDR1 MNHEY and CDR2 SVGAGI. J was trimmed by 8 bases and V by 2 bases; bases with no gene match: 6. The chain has TRBV6-5 and TRBJ1-2; 9 nucleotides match TRBD1. This specimen consisted of PBMCs, obtained before TCRalphabeta/CD19-depleted stem cell transplant. The clonotype comes from a boy younger than two with acute myeloid leukemia, due to receive a stem cell transplant. The CDR3 loop is CASSYLTGGVGYTF. DNA of the CDR3: TGTGCCAGCAGTTACCTAACAGGGGGCGTCGGCTACACCTTC.